The clone carrying this T cell receptor beta chain has ten or more counts. The entry originates in a study of T cells after yellow fever vaccination. TCRdb reanalysed the 5' RACE reads using MiXCR and keeps one entry per CDR3 protein. The data hold 65,000 to 90,000 distinct CDR3 sequences, with around 7.3% observed a single time. The CDR3 consists of 14 residues. V lost 1 base, J lost 2 bases, and 8 bases lay in between. Germline CDR1 is SEHNR and CDR2 is FQNEAQ (reference sequence). This sequence was found in a man aged 25 to 40 who received the YFV17D yellow fever vaccine. Sequenced here: CD8+ T cells sorted from PBMCs, sampled on the day of the yellow fever booster vaccination. V gene TRBV7-9 combines with J gene TRBJ2-5, with unresolved D. This chain's CDR3 is CASSLETRQETQYF. The CDR3 bases are TGTGCCAGCAGCTTAGAGACCAGGCAAGAGACCCAGTACTTC.